This TCR beta chain was recorded in a study of cytomegalovirus exposure and HLA in healthy donors. Trimming stripped 6 bases from V and 2 bases from J, with 7 bases between. The CDR3 covers 12 residues. Germline V gene lookup returns CDR1 MNHEY and CDR2 SVGAGI. With 60 Vbeta and 13 Jbeta primers, the PCR was carried out. Using immunoSEQ multiplex PCR, the repertoire was profiled, and TCRdb retains in-frame clones only, with some absent. This sample's clone table lists 40,000 to 65,000 clones. Material for sequencing was PBMCs. The rearrangement uses TRBV6-5 and TRBJ1-1; D is ambiguous. The receptor's source is a man aged 40-49 years in good health and CMV-seropositive. CDR3 sequence: CASSPSNTEAFF. The DNA of the CDR3 is TGTGCCAGCAGCCCGAGTAACACTGAAGCTTTCTTT.